This entry concerns a single T cell receptor (beta chain). This entry belongs to a study of T cell changes during pregnancy in multiple sclerosis. Germline CDR1 SGHTA, CDR2 FQGNSA. V lost 4 bases, J lost 2 bases, and 20 bases lay in between. This CDR3 comprises 17 residues. Clones were sequenced by immunoSEQ multiplex PCR, and TCRdb holds only the in-frame ones, with some missing. Counted here are around 44,000 clones, 88% occurring once; the ten biggest clones make up 1% to 1.5%. The sequence derives from a female donor with multiple sclerosis, enrolled in a pregnancy study. The sequenced sample was CD4+ T cells from peripheral blood mononuclear cells, obtained in the second trimester of pregnancy. V and J are TRBV7-2 and TRBJ1-2; no clear D. CDR3: CASSSRAPVQPNYGYTF. CDR3 in DNA: TGTGCCAGCAGCTCCAGAGCGCCAGTCCAACCGAACTATGGCTACACCTTC.